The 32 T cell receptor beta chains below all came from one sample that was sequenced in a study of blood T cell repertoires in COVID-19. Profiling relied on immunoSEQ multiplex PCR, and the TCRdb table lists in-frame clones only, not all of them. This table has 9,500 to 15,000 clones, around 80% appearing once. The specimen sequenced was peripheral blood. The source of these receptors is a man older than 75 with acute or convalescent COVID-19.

CDR3 coding DNA: TGTGCCAGTAGTAGACCGGGACAAGGCACAGATACGCAGTATTTT. This encodes CASSRPGQGTDTQYF. The chain joins TRBV19 to TRBJ2-3, with D maybe TRBD1 (6 bases). CDR3 length: 15 residues. Trimming cost V 4 bases and J 1 base, with 12 bases left between them. Germline CDR1 and CDR2: LNHDA and SQIVND (reference sequence).

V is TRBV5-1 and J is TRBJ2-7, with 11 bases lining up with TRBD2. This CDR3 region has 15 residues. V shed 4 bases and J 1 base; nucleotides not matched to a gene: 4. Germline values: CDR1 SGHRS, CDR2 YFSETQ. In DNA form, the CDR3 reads TGCGCCAGCAGCGGTAGCGGGGGGGCTTCCTACGAGCAGTACTTC. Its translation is CASSGSGGASYEQYF.

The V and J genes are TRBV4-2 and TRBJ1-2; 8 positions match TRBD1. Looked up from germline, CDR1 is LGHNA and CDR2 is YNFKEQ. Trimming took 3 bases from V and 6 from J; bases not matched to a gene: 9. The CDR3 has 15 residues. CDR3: CASSHNDRGENGYTF. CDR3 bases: TGTGCCAGCAGCCACAACGACAGGGGCGAAAATGGCTACACCTTC.

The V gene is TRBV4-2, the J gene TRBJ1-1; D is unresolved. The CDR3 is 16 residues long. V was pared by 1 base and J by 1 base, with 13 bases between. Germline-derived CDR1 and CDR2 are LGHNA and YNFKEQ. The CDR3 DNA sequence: TGTGCCAGCAGCCAAGGACGTTTGGACTGGAACACTGAAGCTTTCTTT. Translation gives CASSQGRLDWNTEAFF.

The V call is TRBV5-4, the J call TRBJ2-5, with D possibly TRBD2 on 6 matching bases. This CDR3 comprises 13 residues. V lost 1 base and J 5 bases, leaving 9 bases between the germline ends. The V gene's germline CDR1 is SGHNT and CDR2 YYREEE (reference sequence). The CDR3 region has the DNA TGTGCCAGCAGCTTGTTTACTAGCGAGACCCAGTACTTC. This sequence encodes CASSLFTSETQYF.

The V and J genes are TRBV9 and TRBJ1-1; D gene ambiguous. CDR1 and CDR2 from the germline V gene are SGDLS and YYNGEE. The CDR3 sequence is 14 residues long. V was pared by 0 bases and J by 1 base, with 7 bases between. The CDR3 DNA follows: TGTGCCAGCAGCGTAGCGGTTACGAACACTGAAGCTTTCTTT. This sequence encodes CASSVAVTNTEAFF. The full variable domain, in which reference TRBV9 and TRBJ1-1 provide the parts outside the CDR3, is DSGVTQTPKHLITATGQRVTLRCSPRSGDLSVYWYQQSLDQGLQFLIQYYNGEERAKGNILERFSAQQFPDLHSELNLSSLELGDSALYFCASSVAVTNTEAFFGQGTRLTVV.

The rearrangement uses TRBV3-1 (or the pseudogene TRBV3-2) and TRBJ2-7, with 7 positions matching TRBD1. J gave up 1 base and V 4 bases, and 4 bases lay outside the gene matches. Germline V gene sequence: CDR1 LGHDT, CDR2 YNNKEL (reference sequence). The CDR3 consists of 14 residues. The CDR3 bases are TGTGCCAGCAGCCCCTTGGACAGGTCCTACGAGCAGTACTTC. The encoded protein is CASSPLDRSYEQYF.

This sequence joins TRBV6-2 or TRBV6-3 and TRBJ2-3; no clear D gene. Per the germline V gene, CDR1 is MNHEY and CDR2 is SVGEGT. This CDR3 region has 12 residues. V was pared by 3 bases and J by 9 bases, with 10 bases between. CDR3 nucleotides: TGTGCCAGCAGTTATTCATTTCAAACGCAGTATTTT. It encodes CASSYSFQTQYF.

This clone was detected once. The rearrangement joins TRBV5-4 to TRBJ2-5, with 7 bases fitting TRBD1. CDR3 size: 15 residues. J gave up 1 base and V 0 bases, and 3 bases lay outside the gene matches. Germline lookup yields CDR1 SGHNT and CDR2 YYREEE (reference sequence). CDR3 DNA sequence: TGTGCCAGCAGCTTGGCGGGGACAGTCCAAGAGACCCAGTACTTC. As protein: CASSLAGTVQETQYF. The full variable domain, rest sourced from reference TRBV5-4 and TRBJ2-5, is ETGVTQSPTHLIKTRGQQVTLRCSSQSGHNTVSWYQQALGQGPQFIFQYYREEENGRGNFPPRFSGLQFPNYSSELNVNALELDDSALYLCASSLAGTVQETQYFGPGTRLLVL.

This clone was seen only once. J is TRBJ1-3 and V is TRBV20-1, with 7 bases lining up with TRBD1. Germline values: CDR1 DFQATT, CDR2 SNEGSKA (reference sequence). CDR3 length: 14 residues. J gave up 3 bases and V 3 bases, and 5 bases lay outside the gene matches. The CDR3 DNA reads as TGCAGTGCTAGTGAGGCAGGGGGTGGAAACACCATATATTTT. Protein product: CSASEAGGGNTIYF.

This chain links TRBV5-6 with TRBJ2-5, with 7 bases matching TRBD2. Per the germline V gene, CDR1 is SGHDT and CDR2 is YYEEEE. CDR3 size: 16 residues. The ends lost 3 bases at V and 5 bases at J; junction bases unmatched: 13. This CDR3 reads CASSSRGLPSSETQYF. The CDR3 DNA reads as TGTGCCAGCAGCTCCCGGGGACTACCCTCTTCCGAGACCCAGTACTTC.

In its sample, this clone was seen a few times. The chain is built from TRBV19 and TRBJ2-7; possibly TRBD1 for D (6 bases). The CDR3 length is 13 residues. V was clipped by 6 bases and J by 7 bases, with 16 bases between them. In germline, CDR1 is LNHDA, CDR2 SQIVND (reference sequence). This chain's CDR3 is CASSETGFGEQYF. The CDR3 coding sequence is TGTGCCAGTAGCGAGACAGGCTTTGGGGAGCAGTACTTC.

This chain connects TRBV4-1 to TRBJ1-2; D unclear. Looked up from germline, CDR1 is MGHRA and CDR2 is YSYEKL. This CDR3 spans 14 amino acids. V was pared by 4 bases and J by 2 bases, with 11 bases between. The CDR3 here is CASSPTDRNYGYTF. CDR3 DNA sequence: TGCGCCAGCAGCCCAACAGATCGAAACTATGGCTACACCTTC.

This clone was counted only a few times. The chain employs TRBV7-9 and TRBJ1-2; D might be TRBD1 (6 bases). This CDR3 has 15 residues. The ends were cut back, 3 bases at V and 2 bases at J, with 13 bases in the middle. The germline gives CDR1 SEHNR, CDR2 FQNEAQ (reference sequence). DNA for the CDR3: TGTGCCAGCAGCTTTGGGGGGGCGCCCAACTATGGCTACACCTTC. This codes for CASSFGGAPNYGYTF.

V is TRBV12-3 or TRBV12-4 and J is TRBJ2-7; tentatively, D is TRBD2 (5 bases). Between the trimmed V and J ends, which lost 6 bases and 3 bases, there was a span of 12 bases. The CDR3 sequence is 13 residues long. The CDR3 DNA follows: TGTGCCAGCAGCTTAATGGGGAGCTACGAGCAGTACTTC. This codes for CASSLMGSYEQYF.

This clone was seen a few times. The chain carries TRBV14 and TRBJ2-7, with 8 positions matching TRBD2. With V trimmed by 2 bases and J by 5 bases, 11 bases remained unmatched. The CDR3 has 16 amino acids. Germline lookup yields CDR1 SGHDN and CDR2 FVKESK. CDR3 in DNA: TGTGCCAGCAGCCAAATTACATCGGGGGGGAGGAACGAGCAGTACTTC. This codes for CASSQITSGGRNEQYF.

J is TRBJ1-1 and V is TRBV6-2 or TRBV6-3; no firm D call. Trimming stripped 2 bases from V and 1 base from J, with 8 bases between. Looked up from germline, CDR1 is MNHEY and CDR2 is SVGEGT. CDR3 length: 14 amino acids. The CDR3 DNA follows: TGTGCCAGCAGTTACGCATCTAAGAACACTGAAGCTTTCTTT. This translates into CASSYASKNTEAFF.

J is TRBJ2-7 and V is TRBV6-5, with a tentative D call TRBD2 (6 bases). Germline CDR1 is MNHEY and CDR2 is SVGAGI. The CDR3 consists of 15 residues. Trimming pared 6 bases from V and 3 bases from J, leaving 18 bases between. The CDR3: CASSPGSAGSYEQYF. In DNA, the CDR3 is TGTGCCAGCAGCCCCGGGTCCGCGGGGAGCTACGAGCAGTACTTC.

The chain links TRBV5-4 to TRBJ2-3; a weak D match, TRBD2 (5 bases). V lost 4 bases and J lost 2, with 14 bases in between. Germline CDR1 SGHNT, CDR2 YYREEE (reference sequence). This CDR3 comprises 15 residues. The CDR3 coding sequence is TGTGCCAGCAGCCCCGAGGGCCACTACACAGATACGCAGTATTTT. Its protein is CASSPEGHYTDTQYF. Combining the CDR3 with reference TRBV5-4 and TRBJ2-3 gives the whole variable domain ETGVTQSPTHLIKTRGQQVTLRCSSQSGHNTVSWYQQALGQGPQFIFQYYREEENGRGNFPPRFSGLQFPNYSSELNVNALELDDSALYLCASSPEGHYTDTQYFGPGTRLTVL.

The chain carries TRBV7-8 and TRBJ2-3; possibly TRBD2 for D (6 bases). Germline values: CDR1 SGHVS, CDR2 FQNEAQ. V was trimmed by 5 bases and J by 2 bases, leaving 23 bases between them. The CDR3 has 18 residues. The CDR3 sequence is CASSPQTGTGGHTDTQYF. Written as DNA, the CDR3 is TGTGCCAGCAGCCCTCAAACCGGGACTGGAGGTCACACAGATACGCAGTATTTT.

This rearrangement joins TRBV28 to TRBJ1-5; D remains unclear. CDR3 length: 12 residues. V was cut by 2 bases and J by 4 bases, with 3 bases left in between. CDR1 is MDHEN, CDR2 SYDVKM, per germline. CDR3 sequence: CASSLPNQPQHF. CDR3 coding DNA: TGTGCCAGCAGTTTACCTAATCAGCCCCAGCATTTT. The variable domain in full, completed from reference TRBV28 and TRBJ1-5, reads DVKVTQSSRYLVKRTGEKVFLECVQDMDHENMFWYRQDPGLGLRLIYFSYDVKMKEKGDIPEGYSVSREKKERFSLILESASTNQTSMYLCASSLPNQPQHFGDGTRLSIL.

CDR3 residues: CASSKTGVRGTGELFF. In nucleotides, the CDR3 is TGTGCCAGCAGCAAAACCGGGGTTCGGGGAACCGGGGAGCTGTTTTTT. The chain joins TRBV21-1 to TRBJ2-2; the D call TRBD2 from the table was never checked on the DNA. TRBV21-1 is deemed a pseudogene. This CDR3 is built from 16 residues.

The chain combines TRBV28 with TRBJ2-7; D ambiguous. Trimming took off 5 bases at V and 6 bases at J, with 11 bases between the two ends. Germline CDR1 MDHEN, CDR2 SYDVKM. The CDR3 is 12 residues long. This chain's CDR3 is CASSEEATEQYF. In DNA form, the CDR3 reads TGTGCCAGCAGTGAAGAGGCTACCGAGCAGTACTTC.

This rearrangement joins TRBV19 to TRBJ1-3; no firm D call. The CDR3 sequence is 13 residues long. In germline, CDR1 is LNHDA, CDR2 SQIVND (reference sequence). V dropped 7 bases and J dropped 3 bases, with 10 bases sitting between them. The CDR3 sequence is CASKPAGGNTIYF. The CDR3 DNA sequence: TGTGCCAGTAAGCCGGCGGGTGGAAACACCATATATTTT. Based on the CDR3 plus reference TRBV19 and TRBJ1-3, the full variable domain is DGGITQSPKYLFRKEGQNVTLSCEQNLNHDAMYWYRQDPGQGLRLIYYSQIVNDFQKGDIAEGYSVSREKKESFPLTVTSAQKNPTAFYLCASKPAGGNTIYFGEGSWLTVV.

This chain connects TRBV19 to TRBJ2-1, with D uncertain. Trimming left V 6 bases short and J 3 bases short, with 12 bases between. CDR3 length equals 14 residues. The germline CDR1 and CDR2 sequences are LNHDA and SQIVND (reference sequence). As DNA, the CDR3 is TGTGCCAGTAGCCCTACCGTCGGCTACAATGAGCAGTTCTTC. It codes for CASSPTVGYNEQFF.

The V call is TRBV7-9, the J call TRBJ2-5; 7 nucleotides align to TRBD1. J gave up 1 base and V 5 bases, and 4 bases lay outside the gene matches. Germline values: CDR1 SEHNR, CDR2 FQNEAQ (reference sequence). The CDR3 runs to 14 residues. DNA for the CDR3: TGTGCCAGCAGCCCCGGGACAGCCCAAGAGACCCAGTACTTC. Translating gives CASSPGTAQETQYF.

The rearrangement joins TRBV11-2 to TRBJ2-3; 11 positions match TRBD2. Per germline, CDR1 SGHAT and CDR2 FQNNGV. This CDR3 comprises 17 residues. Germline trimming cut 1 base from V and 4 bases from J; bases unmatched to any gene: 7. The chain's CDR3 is CASSLGLAGGWADTQYF. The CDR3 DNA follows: TGTGCCAGCAGCTTAGGGCTAGCGGGGGGATGGGCAGATACGCAGTATTTT.

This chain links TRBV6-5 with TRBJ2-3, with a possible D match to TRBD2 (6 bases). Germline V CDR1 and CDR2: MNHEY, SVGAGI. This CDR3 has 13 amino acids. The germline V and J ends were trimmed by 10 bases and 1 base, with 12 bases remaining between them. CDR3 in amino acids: CATWDSGTDTQYF. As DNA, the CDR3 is TGTGCCACCTGGGACTCAGGCACAGATACGCAGTATTTT.

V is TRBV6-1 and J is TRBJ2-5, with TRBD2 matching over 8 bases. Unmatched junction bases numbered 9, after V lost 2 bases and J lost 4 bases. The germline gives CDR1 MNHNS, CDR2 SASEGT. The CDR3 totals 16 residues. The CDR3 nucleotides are TGTGCCAGCAGTGAATTTCCGGGGGGGCCGCTAGAGACCCAGTACTTC. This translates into CASSEFPGGPLETQYF.

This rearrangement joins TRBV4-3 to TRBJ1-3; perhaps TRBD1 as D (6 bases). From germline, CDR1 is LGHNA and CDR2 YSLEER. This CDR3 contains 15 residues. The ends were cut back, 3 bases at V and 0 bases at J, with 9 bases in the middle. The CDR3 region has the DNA TGCGCCAGCAGCCACCTGACAGGCTCTGGAAACACCATATATTTT. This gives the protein CASSHLTGSGNTIYF.

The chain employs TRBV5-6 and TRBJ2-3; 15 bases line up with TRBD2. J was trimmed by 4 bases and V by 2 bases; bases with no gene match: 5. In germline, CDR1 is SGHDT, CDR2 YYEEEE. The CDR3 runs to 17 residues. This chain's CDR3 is CASSFRTSGGAADTQYF. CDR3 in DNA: TGTGCCAGCAGCTTCAGGACTAGCGGGGGGGCAGCAGATACGCAGTATTTT.

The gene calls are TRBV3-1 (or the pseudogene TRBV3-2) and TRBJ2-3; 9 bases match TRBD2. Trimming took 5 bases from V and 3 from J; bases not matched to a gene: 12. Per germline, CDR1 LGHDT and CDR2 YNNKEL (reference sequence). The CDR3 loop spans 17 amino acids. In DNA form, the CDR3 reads TGTGCCAGCAGCTCCTACGGCGGGGGGGGGATTACAGATACGCAGTATTTT. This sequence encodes CASSSYGGGGITDTQYF.